This T cell receptor beta chain comes out of a study of OX40 agonist ivuxolimab in advanced cancers. The overall study: Patients enrolled in dose escalation were diagnosed with hepatocellular carcinoma, melanoma, renal cell or head and neck cancer. Study results and caveats: Averaged across samples, CD8+ T cells carried more expanded clones than CD4+ did. Patients with a partial response at 0.1-3.0 mg/kg had among the lowest clonal expansion. CD4+ and CD8+ blood T cells expanded clonally by week 6 at 0.1 to 3.0 mg/kg.

Worth noting for this clone: Its antigen is not identified.

V was pared by 2 bases and J by 0 bases, with 14 bases between. This CDR3 is built from 17 residues. Germline values: CDR1 MDHEN, CDR2 SYDVKM. Only in-frame clones appear in the TCRdb table, and some are missing; sequencing was by immunoSEQ multiplex PCR. The table records some 120,000 clones, around 92% of them present only once. This receptor was obtained from an adult with an advanced solid tumor such as melanoma, head and neck, liver or kidney cancer. V and J are TRBV28 and TRBJ1-5, with D uncertain. Sample: CD4+ or CD8+ T cells sorted from blood, taken in a trial of the OX40 agonist ivuxolimab. The CDR3 is CASSLPKTPYSNQPQHF. The CDR3 DNA reads as TGTGCCAGCAGTTTACCCAAGACCCCATATAGCAATCAGCCCCAGCATTTT.